Included here is one T cell receptor (beta chain) sequence, with context. Sequencing used immunoSEQ multiplex PCR; TCRdb keeps in-frame clones, though not all of them. The sample holds 240,000 or so clones, around four fifths seen once. The data are from a study of blood T cell repertoires in COVID-19. The germline V and J ends were trimmed by 6 bases and 6 bases, with 12 bases remaining between them. The germline CDR1 and CDR2 sequences are WSHSY and SAAADI. CDR3 length: 12 residues. Sample: peripheral blood. The sequence came from a woman aged 55 to 70 with active or convalescent COVID-19. The rearrangement joins TRBV10-2 to TRBJ2-7; perhaps TRBD2 as D (6 bases). The CDR3 loop reads CASSLQGGEQYF. The CDR3 nucleotides are TGCGCCAGCAGCCTGCAGGGAGGCGAGCAGTACTTC.